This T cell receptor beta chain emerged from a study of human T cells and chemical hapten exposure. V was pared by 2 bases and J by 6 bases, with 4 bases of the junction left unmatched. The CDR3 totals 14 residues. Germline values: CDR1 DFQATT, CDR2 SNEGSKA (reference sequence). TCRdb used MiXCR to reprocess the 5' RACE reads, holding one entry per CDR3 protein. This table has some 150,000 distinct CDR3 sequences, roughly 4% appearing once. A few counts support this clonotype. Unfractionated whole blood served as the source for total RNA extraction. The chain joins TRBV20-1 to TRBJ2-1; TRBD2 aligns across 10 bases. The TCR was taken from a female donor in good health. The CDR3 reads CSARSGGAVNEQFF. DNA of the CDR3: TGCAGTGCTAGAAGCGGGGGGGCCGTCAATGAGCAGTTCTTC.